Listed here are 26 T cell receptor beta chains from one sample, sequenced in a study of shared clonotypes between healthy human individuals. The protocol was immunoSEQ multiplex PCR, while the TCRdb copy is restricted to in-frame clones and leaves out a portion. The sample includes 2.3 million or so clones, 80% to 95% of them seen just once. Sequencing was performed on naive CD4+ T cells from PBMCs. Noted subset: CD45RA+ positively selected. These receptors were taken from a man aged 18 to 35 in good health. Some clones in this sample may be carry-over from other donors' samples.

The chain has TRBV6-5 and TRBJ2-5; 8 positions match TRBD1. Germline V gene data show CDR1 as MNHEY and CDR2 as SVGAGI. The CDR3 is made up of 15 amino acids. V lost 0 bases to trimming and J lost 5 bases; unmatched junction nucleotides: 5. The CDR3 loop is CASSYSQGAGETQYF. The CDR3 DNA reads TGTGCCAGCAGTTACTCCCAGGGGGCGGGTGAGACCCAGTACTTC.

The V call is TRBV7-2, the J call TRBJ2-2, with 8 bases identical to TRBD2. V lost 2 bases and J lost 2; bases outside the gene matches: 10. The CDR3 sequence is 18 residues long. CDR1 is SGHTA, CDR2 FQGNSA, per germline. CDR3 nucleotides: TGTGCCAGCAGCTTAAAACTCGTTTTAGCGGGAAACACCGGGGAGCTGTTTTTT. It encodes CASSLKLVLAGNTGELFF.

The chain carries TRBV11-3 and TRBJ1-4; D not resolved. Between the trimmed V and J ends, which lost 6 bases and 5 bases, there was a span of 16 bases. The CDR3 has 15 amino acids. Germline-derived CDR1 and CDR2 are SGHNT and YENEEA. The CDR3 region has the DNA TGTGCCAGCAGATTAAATAGGGCCCAGAATGAAAAACTGTTTTTT. Its translation: CASRLNRAQNEKLFF.

The CDR3 is CASSRDSGSNEQFF. The DNA of the CDR3 is TGTGCCAGCTCAAGGGATAGCGGGAGTAATGAGCAGTTCTTC. The V gene is TRBV18, the J gene TRBJ2-1, with 9 bases aligning to TRBD2. Germline V lookup: CDR1 KGHSH, CDR2 LQKENI. V shed 5 bases, J shed 7 bases, and the junction held 6 bases outside the gene matches. There are 14 residues in the CDR3.

V is TRBV2 and J is TRBJ1-3; D possibly corresponds to TRBD1 (5 bases). Germline V gene lookup returns CDR1 SNHLY and CDR2 FYNNEI. The CDR3 extends over 15 amino acids. With 6 bases removed from V and 0 bases from J, the gap between germline ends came to 12 bases. CDR3 loop: CASRERGISGNTIYF. In DNA form, the CDR3 reads TGTGCCAGCAGAGAAAGGGGCATCTCTGGAAACACCATATATTTT. Variable domain in full (rest from reference TRBV2 and TRBJ1-3): EPEVTQTPSHQVTQMGQEVILRCVPISNHLYFYWYRQILGQKVEFLVSFYNNEISEKSEIFDDQFSVERPDGSNFTLKIRSTKLEDSAMYFCASRERGISGNTIYFGEGSWLTVV.

The V and J genes are TRBV6-1 and TRBJ1-4, with D tentatively TRBD1 (6 bases). The ends were cut back, 2 bases at V and 3 bases at J, with 16 bases in the middle. CDR1 is MNHNS and CDR2 is SASEGT in the germline V gene. This CDR3 spans 17 amino acids. In nucleotides, the CDR3 is TGTGCCAGCAGTGAACTTAGGGGAGAGGGGGCTAATGAAAAACTGTTTTTT. Encoded protein: CASSELRGEGANEKLFF.

V and J are TRBV6-5 and TRBJ1-5; no reliable D call. This CDR3 is 16 amino acids long. V was clipped by 2 bases and J by 0 bases, with 11 bases between them. Germline CDR1 is MNHEY and CDR2 is SVGAGI. CDR3 loop: CASSYVGAHSNQPQHF. The CDR3 bases are TGTGCCAGCAGTTACGTGGGAGCCCATAGCAATCAGCCCCAGCATTTT.

The sample holds one count of this clone. The rearrangement uses TRBV2 and TRBJ1-1; unclear D gene. This CDR3 has 14 amino acids. Germline CDR1 reads SNHLY; CDR2 reads FYNNEI. Deletions cut 7 bases from V and 1 base from J, with 13 bases between. DNA for the CDR3: TGTGCCAGCACCCAATGGGGAGGGAACACTGAAGCTTTCTTT. Translated: CASTQWGGNTEAFF.

This chain joins TRBV28 and TRBJ1-5; no reliable D call. Germline CDR1 and CDR2: MDHEN and SYDVKM. The V end lost 3 bases, the J end lost 0 bases, and 12 bases lay between the germline ends. The CDR3 contains 16 residues. The DNA for the CDR3 is TGTGCCAGCAGTTTGACCAGACTCTATAGCAATCAGCCCCAGCATTTT. Translation gives CASSLTRLYSNQPQHF.

In nucleotides, the CDR3 is TGTGCCAGCAGCTTAAATGGACTAGCGGGAGCAGATACGCAGTATTTT. Amino acids: CASSLNGLAGADTQYF. The chain is built from TRBV7-3 and TRBJ2-3; the match to TRBD2 covers 13 bases. In germline, CDR1 is SGHTA, CDR2 FQGTGA. Trimming took 1 base from V and 4 from J; bases not matched to a gene: 2. The CDR3 has 16 amino acids.

This sequence joins TRBV7-8 and TRBJ2-3, with 8 bases identical to TRBD2. Germline CDR1 reads SGHVS; CDR2 reads FQNEAQ. The CDR3 sequence is 15 residues long. The V gene end was trimmed by 3 bases and the J gene end by 9 bases; junction bases not matched to a gene: 11. The CDR3 DNA reads TGTGCCAGCAGCTTGAGTAGCGGGGTCGGGGGAACGCAGTATTTT. Protein: CASSLSSGVGGTQYF. Supplemented by reference TRBV7-8 and TRBJ2-3, the full variable domain reads GAGVSQSPRYKVAKRGQDVALRCDPISGHVSLFWYQQALGQGPEFLTYFQNEAQLDKSGLPSDRFFAERPEGSVSTLKIQRTQQEDSAVYLCASSLSSGVGGTQYFGPGTRLTVL.

The chain links TRBV28 to TRBJ2-1, with 10 bases lining up with TRBD2. J gave up 7 bases and V 5 bases, and 14 bases lay outside the gene matches. This CDR3 has 17 residues. Germline V CDR1 and CDR2: MDHEN, SYDVKM. The CDR3 nucleotides are TGTGCCAGCAGTACTCCCGGTGGTAGCGGGAGGTTTAATGAGCAGTTCTTC. It yields the protein CASSTPGGSGRFNEQFF.

The gene calls are TRBV29-1 and TRBJ2-1; D tentatively fits TRBD1 or TRBD2 (5 bases each). This CDR3 has 13 amino acids. Per the germline V gene, CDR1 is SQVTM and CDR2 is ANQGSEA. The CDR3 sequence is CMGARDPYNEQFF. Written as DNA, the CDR3 is TGCATGGGAGCCAGGGACCCATACAATGAGCAGTTCTTC.

This clone occurred once. The rearrangement uses TRBV2 and TRBJ1-5, with no clear D. This CDR3 is 13 amino acids long. The V and J ends lost 10 bases and 3 bases respectively, with 13 bases between them. CDR1 SNHLY and CDR2 FYNNEI come from the germline V gene. CDR3 DNA sequence: TGTGCCACCCGAGGACGGGACAATCAGCCCCAGCATTTT. Its protein is CATRGRDNQPQHF.

The gene calls are TRBV5-4 and TRBJ2-7; 11 positions agree with TRBD1. Germline V gene data show CDR1 as SGHNT and CDR2 as YYREEE (reference sequence). Trimming removed 3 bases from V and 3 bases from J; junction bases left unmatched: 2. The CDR3 runs 14 residues. The chain's CDR3 is CASSSGTGGYEQYF. The CDR3 DNA reads as TGTGCCAGCAGCTCCGGGACAGGGGGCTACGAGCAGTACTTC.

Remarks on this clone: Different DNA sequences within this sample yield the same CDR3. The rearrangement joins TRBV6-6 to TRBJ2-7; 8 positions match TRBD2. CDR1 is MNHNY, CDR2 SVGAGI, per germline (reference sequence). The ends lost 2 bases at V and 0 bases at J; junction bases unmatched: 3. The CDR3 runs to 15 residues. The DNA for the CDR3 is TGTGCCAGCAGTTACAGCGGGGGAACCTCCTACGAGCAGTACTTC. Protein: CASSYSGGTSYEQYF.

As concerns this clone: Different DNA sequences within this sample yield the same CDR3. V usage is TRBV5-1 and J usage is TRBJ1-2, with unresolved D. CDR3 length equals 13 residues. V lost 0 bases and J lost 5, with 8 bases in between. Per the germline V gene, CDR1 is SGHRS and CDR2 is YFSETQ. The CDR3 protein is CASSLDPLYGYTF. The DNA for the CDR3 is TGCGCCAGCAGCTTGGATCCCTTGTATGGCTACACCTTC.

The J gene is TRBJ2-7, the V gene TRBV4-3, with 11 nucleotides matching TRBD2. Germline values: CDR1 LGHNA, CDR2 YSLEER. This CDR3 is built from 18 residues. The V segment lost 3 bases and the J segment 0 bases; nucleotides outside the gene matches: 10. CDR3: CASSQGLAGGPSSYEQYF. The CDR3 DNA is TGCGCCAGCAGCCAGGGGCTAGCGGGAGGTCCCAGCTCCTACGAGCAGTACTTC.

The V call is TRBV4-3, the J call TRBJ2-7; TRBD2 matches at 7 bases. The V segment lost 0 bases and the J segment 1 base; nucleotides outside the gene matches: 6. The CDR3 extends over 16 amino acids. Per germline, CDR1 LGHNA and CDR2 YSLEER. The CDR3 reads CASSQDWIGRSYEQYF. CDR3 DNA: TGCGCCAGCAGCCAAGATTGGATCGGGAGGTCCTACGAGCAGTACTTC.

The chain carries TRBV9 and TRBJ2-1, with D tentatively TRBD1 or TRBD2 (5 bases each). The CDR3 runs 16 residues. Germline V CDR1 and CDR2: SGDLS, YYNGEE. Between the trimmed V and J ends, which lost 3 bases and 2 bases, there was a span of 15 bases. Written as DNA, the CDR3 is TGTGCCAGCAGCGAGCGAGGGGACCCTACCTACAATGAGCAGTTCTTC. Protein product: CASSERGDPTYNEQFF.

This chain uses TRBV6-5 with TRBJ1-2, with D maybe TRBD1 (5 bases). Trimming stripped 0 bases from V and 6 bases from J, with 14 bases between. The CDR3 sequence is 15 residues long. Looked up from germline, CDR1 is MNHEY and CDR2 is SVGAGI. CDR3 nucleotides: TGTGCCAGCAGTTACTCGAGGGGACGACAGCATGGCTACACCTTC. Translated, it gives CASSYSRGRQHGYTF.

This clone came up once. The chain recombines TRBV18 with TRBJ2-7; 7 nucleotides line up with TRBD2. In germline, CDR1 is KGHSH, CDR2 LQKENI. V was clipped by 3 bases and J by 4 bases; unmatched bases: 12. The CDR3 has 16 amino acids. The CDR3 spells CASSPLGTGGSYEQYF. CDR3 DNA sequence: TGTGCCAGCTCACCCTTAGGCACCGGCGGGAGTTACGAGCAGTACTTC.

The CDR3 coding sequence is TGTGCCAGCAGCTTAGTACCCGGGGACACCATATATTTT. This sequence encodes CASSLVPGDTIYF. The chain recombines TRBV7-9 with TRBJ1-3, with D unclear. CDR3 length equals 13 residues. Germline CDR1 reads SEHNR; CDR2 reads FQNEAQ (reference sequence). Trimming took off 1 base at V and 8 bases at J, with 9 bases between the two ends.

The CDR3 DNA is TGCGCCAGCAGCTTGACAGGGCGACAGGCTGAAGCTTTCTTT. Amino acid sequence: CASSLTGRQAEAFF. This chain uses TRBV5-1 with TRBJ1-1, with D possibly matching TRBD1 (6 bases). The CDR3 has 14 residues. Looked up from germline, CDR1 is SGHRS and CDR2 is YFSETQ. V lost 1 base to trimming and J lost 6 bases, with 13 bases between them. Supplemented by reference TRBV5-1 and TRBJ1-1, the full variable domain reads KAGVTQTPRYLIKTRGQQVTLSCSPISGHRSVSWYQQTPGQGLQFLFEYFSETQRNKGNFPGRFSGRQFSNSRSEMNVSTLELGDSALYLCASSLTGRQAEAFFGQGTRLTVV.

On this clone: Different DNA sequences within this sample yield the same CDR3. The chain's CDR3 is CASSSGTGNTEAFF. Written as DNA, the CDR3 is TGCGCCAGCAGCTCCGGGACGGGGAACACTGAAGCTTTCTTT. The rearrangement links TRBV5-1 to TRBJ1-1; tentatively, D is TRBD1 (5 bases). The ends were cut back, 3 bases at V and 1 base at J, with 10 bases in the middle. CDR1 is SGHRS and CDR2 is YFSETQ in the germline V gene. The CDR3 has 14 residues.

The chain carries TRBV27 and TRBJ1-6; 7 bases are a match to TRBD1. CDR1 MNHEY and CDR2 SMNVEV come from the germline V gene (reference sequence). Losses at the gene ends were 5 bases for V and 10 bases for J; bases not matched to a gene: 8. The CDR3 is 14 amino acids. The CDR3 protein is CASSPDRVGSPLHF. The DNA of the CDR3 is TGTGCCAGCAGTCCCGACAGGGTAGGCTCACCCCTCCACTTT.